A single sample gave rise to the 22 T cell receptor beta chains below, sequenced in a study of blood T cell repertoires in COVID-19. Some clones are missing from TCRdb's copy, which holds only in-frame ones; the method was immunoSEQ multiplex PCR. The sample lists over 250,000 clones; 87% were seen once. The sequenced material came from peripheral blood. The receptors come from a woman aged 45-60 years with acute or convalescent COVID-19.

There are a few counts of this clone. J is TRBJ1-5 and V is TRBV28; a possible D gene is TRBD1 (5 bases). Germline loops: CDR1 MDHEN, CDR2 SYDVKM. This CDR3 spans 15 amino acids. V shed 1 base and J shed 5 bases, with 12 bases lying between them. For the CDR3, the DNA is TGTGCCAGCAGTTTATCAGGGTGGTCGGATCAGCCCCAGCATTTT. Translation gives CASSLSGWSDQPQHF.

The chain joins TRBV4-3 to TRBJ2-3; 9 positions match TRBD2. The germline V gene has CDR1 LGHNA and CDR2 YSLEER. The CDR3 spans 17 residues. The junction had 4 bases not matched to a gene; V was cut back by 0 bases and J by 0 bases. This chain's CDR3 is CASSQDQTSGSTDTQYF. DNA of the CDR3: TGCGCCAGCAGCCAAGATCAGACTAGCGGAAGCACAGATACGCAGTATTTT.

This clone was recorded a few times. This chain joins TRBV5-4 and TRBJ2-7, with a possible D match to TRBD2 (6 bases). CDR1 is SGHNT, CDR2 YYREEE, per germline (reference sequence). V was shortened by 4 bases and J by 0 bases, with 14 bases between the two germline ends. The CDR3 loop spans 15 amino acids. The CDR3 sequence: CASSLGTLYSYEQYF. The CDR3 DNA sequence: TGTGCCAGCAGCCTTGGGACTCTATACTCCTACGAGCAGTACTTC. Together with reference TRBV5-4 and TRBJ2-7, the CDR3 gives the full variable domain: ETGVTQSPTHLIKTRGQQVTLRCSSQSGHNTVSWYQQALGQGPQFIFQYYREEENGRGNFPPRFSGLQFPNYSSELNVNALELDDSALYLCASSLGTLYSYEQYFGPGTRLTVT.

The V call is TRBV27, the J call TRBJ2-1, with a tentative D call TRBD2 (6 bases). CDR1 is MNHEY and CDR2 is SMNVEV in the germline V gene (reference sequence). The CDR3 consists of 13 residues. Trimming pared 6 bases from V and 5 bases from J, leaving 11 bases between. In nucleotides, the CDR3 is TGTGCCAGCAGCGGGACTGGCAACAATGAGCAGTTCTTC. This gives the protein CASSGTGNNEQFF.

This clone was recorded a few times. J is TRBJ2-1 and V is TRBV27, with 7 nucleotides matching TRBD2. This CDR3 has 14 amino acids. Trimming took 8 bases from V and 4 from J; bases not matched to a gene: 8. Germline values: CDR1 MNHEY, CDR2 SMNVEV (reference sequence). CDR3 DNA: TGTGCCAGCCGCTACCGGGGACTATACAATGAGCAGTTCTTC. This encodes CASRYRGLYNEQFF.

The V and J genes are TRBV7-2 and TRBJ1-6; D is unresolved. The CDR3 loop spans 14 amino acids. Germline V gene data show CDR1 as SGHTA and CDR2 as FQGNSA. Trimming removed 1 base from V and 8 bases from J, with 9 bases in between. The CDR3 DNA is TGTGCCAGCAGCTTAGTGGGCTTGTATTCACCCCTCCACTTT. Translation gives CASSLVGLYSPLHF.

The V and J genes are TRBV5-4 and TRBJ2-7, with 9 bases that match TRBD1. Germline values: CDR1 SGHNT, CDR2 YYREEE (reference sequence). The CDR3 runs to 14 residues. The J segment lost 6 bases and the V segment lost 1 base, leaving 5 bases of the junction unmatched. The CDR3 coding sequence is TGTGCCAGCAGCTTGCCCCCGACAGGGGGCGAGCAGTACTTC. It codes for CASSLPPTGGEQYF.

V gene TRBV10-3 combines with J gene TRBJ2-7; 13 nucleotides align to TRBD2. Per germline, CDR1 ENHRY and CDR2 SYGVKD. V lost 3 bases and J lost 0; bases outside the gene matches: 5. This CDR3 contains 17 residues. The CDR3 DNA reads TGTGCCATCAGTGACCCCGGGACTAGCGGGGCCTCCTACGAGCAGTACTTC. This encodes CAISDPGTSGASYEQYF.

The chain combines TRBV6-5 with TRBJ1-4; perhaps TRBD1 as D (6 bases). V was clipped by 7 bases and J by 10 bases, with 13 bases between them. Germline loops: CDR1 MNHEY, CDR2 SVGAGI. CDR3 size: 12 residues. DNA of the CDR3: TGTGCCAGCAAACAGGGTATTGCAAAACTGTTTTTT. This translates into CASKQGIAKLFF.

The chain links TRBV28 to TRBJ2-5, with TRBD2 matching 8 bases. The germline V gene encodes CDR1 MDHEN and CDR2 SYDVKM. V dropped 3 bases and J dropped 5; count of bases not matched to a gene: 11. This CDR3 contains 16 residues. CDR3 DNA sequence: TGTGCCAGCAGTTTTGCGGGACTAGGGGGTGCGGAGACCCAGTACTTC. Its protein product is CASSFAGLGGAETQYF.

The CDR3 region is CASSQDLGRAGETQYF. The CDR3 DNA is TGTGCCAGCAGCCAAGATCTGGGGAGGGCCGGGGAGACCCAGTACTTC. This sequence joins TRBV3-1 (or the pseudogene TRBV3-2) and TRBJ2-5, with 7 bases lining up with TRBD2. After removal of 0 bases from V and 5 bases from J, the junction contained 9 bases not matched to a gene. Germline CDR1 and CDR2: LGHDT and YNNKEL (reference sequence). The CDR3 is 16 residues long.

J is TRBJ2-1 and V is TRBV6-5; 9 bases are shared with TRBD2. Per the germline V gene, CDR1 is MNHEY and CDR2 is SVGAGI. The V segment lost 4 bases and the J segment 0 bases; nucleotides outside the gene matches: 4. This CDR3 has 16 amino acids. This chain's CDR3 is CASSFTSGRSYNEQFF. The CDR3 region has the DNA TGTGCCAGCAGTTTCACTAGCGGGCGCTCCTACAATGAGCAGTTCTTC.

The J gene is TRBJ2-5, the V gene TRBV5-1, with D possibly being TRBD1 (5 bases). Germline-derived CDR1 and CDR2 are SGHRS and YFSETQ. The CDR3 contains 16 residues. Trimming pared 1 base from V and 4 bases from J, leaving 17 bases between. DNA of the CDR3: TGCGCCAGCAGCTTGACCGGTGGTGGGGCTGGAGAGACCCAGTACTTC. It specifies CASSLTGGGAGETQYF.

V usage is TRBV30 and J usage is TRBJ2-1, with 7 bases that match TRBD1. The V gene end was trimmed by 0 bases and the J gene end by 2 bases; junction bases not matched to a gene: 4. The germline CDR1 and CDR2 sequences are GTSNPN and SVGIG (reference sequence). There are 15 residues in the CDR3. CDR3 protein: CAWSVRTGPYNEQFF. The CDR3 DNA is TGTGCCTGGAGTGTTCGGACAGGACCCTACAATGAGCAGTTCTTC.

The chain is built from TRBV28 and TRBJ1-1, with 8 bases aligning to TRBD1. V dropped 6 bases and J dropped 0; count of bases not matched to a gene: 3. The length of the CDR3 is 14 residues. Per germline, CDR1 MDHEN and CDR2 SYDVKM. CDR3 protein: CASRDRGLNTEAFF. Here the CDR3 DNA reads TGTGCCAGCAGAGACAGGGGCTTGAACACTGAAGCTTTCTTT. Full variable domain (missing parts from reference TRBV28 and TRBJ1-1): DVKVTQSSRYLVKRTGEKVFLECVQDMDHENMFWYRQDPGLGLRLIYFSYDVKMKEKGDIPEGYSVSREKKERFSLILESASTNQTSMYLCASRDRGLNTEAFFGQGTRLTVV.

This clone appeared a few times. The chain joins TRBV14 to TRBJ1-2; 8 nucleotides agree with TRBD1. The germline CDR1 and CDR2 sequences are SGHDN and FVKESK. J was trimmed by 8 bases and V by 4 bases; bases with no gene match: 9. This CDR3 has 14 amino acids. CDR3 nucleotides: TGTGCCAGCAGCCCAACGGGACAGGAGGGGGGCTACACCTTC. Residues: CASSPTGQEGGYTF.

This sequence joins TRBV29-1 and TRBJ1-1; no clear D. Between the trimmed V and J ends, which lost 8 bases and 0 bases, there was a span of 13 bases. Per the germline V gene, CDR1 is SQVTM and CDR2 is ANQGSEA. The CDR3 sequence is 13 residues long. The CDR3 bases are TGCAGCCTACGACGGAGCATGAACACTGAAGCTTTCTTT. This gives the protein CSLRRSMNTEAFF.

This rearrangement joins TRBV27 to TRBJ2-7; 12 positions match TRBD2. V shed 8 bases, J shed 4 bases, and the junction held 3 bases outside the gene matches. CDR1 MNHEY and CDR2 SMNVEV come from the germline V gene (reference sequence). This CDR3 is 13 amino acids long. The DNA for the CDR3 is TGTGCCAGCCGACTAGCGGGAGCGTACGAGCAGTACTTC. Its protein product is CASRLAGAYEQYF.

This clone came up a few times. The chain couples TRBV9 to TRBJ2-7, with a possible D match to TRBD1 (5 bases). Germline values: CDR1 SGDLS, CDR2 YYNGEE. This CDR3 has 17 amino acids. Trimming shortened V by 0 bases and J by 3 bases, and 19 bases separated the two germline ends. The CDR3 nucleotides read TGTGCCAGCAGCGTAGTTGACAGTCAGGCAACCTACTACGAGCAGTACTTC. Residues: CASSVVDSQATYYEQYF.

Remarks on this clone: The sample carries other DNA sequences with the same CDR3. The chain carries TRBV9 and TRBJ2-1; 16 bases agree with TRBD2. J lost 7 bases, V lost 3 bases, and 1 base had no gene match. Per the germline V gene, CDR1 is SGDLS and CDR2 is YYNGEE. The CDR3 covers 15 residues. DNA for the CDR3: TGTGCCAGCAGCGAGGGACTAGCGGGAGGGAATGAGCAGTTCTTC. Protein product: CASSEGLAGGNEQFF.

The CDR3 spells CASSLARRVTEYEQYF. The DNA of the CDR3 is TGTGCCAGCAGCTTAGCCCGGAGGGTGACAGAATACGAGCAGTACTTC. The chain links TRBV7-8 to TRBJ2-7; TRBD2 might be the D (6 bases). The CDR3 has 16 residues. The ends were cut back, 0 bases at V and 4 bases at J, with 16 bases in the middle. Germline loops: CDR1 SGHVS, CDR2 FQNEAQ.

The V gene is TRBV27, the J gene TRBJ1-1; TRBD1 agrees at 9 bases. With 5 bases clipped from V and 5 bases from J, the junction kept 12 bases outside the gene matches. This CDR3 is built from 16 residues. Germline V gives CDR1 MNHEY, CDR2 SMNVEV (reference sequence). The CDR3 reads CASSARQGGRNTEAFF. CDR3 nucleotide sequence: TGTGCCAGCAGTGCCCGACAGGGGGGTAGGAATACTGAAGCTTTCTTT.